The T cell receptor (beta chain) under discussion was sequenced for a study of shared clonotypes between healthy human individuals. On the study more broadly: A donor's plate count was three for CD4 naive and three for CD4 memory; CD8 naive had two and CD8 memory one. Points from the study as a whole: In a handful of donors, about 5% of naive CD4 clonotypes appeared in common. The genetic and exposure-history diversity represented was limited by few donors.

Measured with immunoSEQ multiplex PCR; TCRdb has only the in-frame clones, and not every one. This repertoire shows around 2,000,000 clones, roughly 95% found once; its top ten account for 0.13%. CDR3 length: 12 residues. The ends were cut back, 0 bases at V and 8 bases at J, with 6 bases in the middle. The germline V gene encodes CDR1 SGHRS and CDR2 YFSETQ. Remarks on this clone: Antigen specificity is unknown. This sample includes further DNA sequences coding for the same CDR3.

Input material: naive CD4+ T cells sorted from blood. Sample subset: CD45RA+ positively selected. The receptor was derived from a man between 18 and 29 years old in good health. The genes are TRBV5-1 and TRBJ2-1, with D uncertain. The DNA for the CDR3 is TGCGCCAGCAGCTTGGAAGGGTATGAGCAGTTCTTC. As protein: CASSLEGYEQFF.